The 27 T cell receptor beta chains reported below all come from one sample, sequenced in a study of pediatric ulcerative colitis. Sequencing used immunoSEQ multiplex PCR; TCRdb keeps in-frame clones, though not all of them. Altogether 35,000 to 45,000 clones are present, roughly 83% being singletons, with the ten largest covering 20% to 25%. The sequencing input was blood. Receptors were obtained from a girl aged 5-17 years with moderate ulcerative colitis.

The rearrangement uses TRBV27 and TRBJ1-1; TRBD1 is a possible D gene (5 bases). The CDR3 length is 14 residues. Germline V gene data show CDR1 as MNHEY and CDR2 as SMNVEV (reference sequence). Trimming shortened V by 4 bases and J by 1 base, and 10 bases separated the two germline ends. The CDR3 sequence: CASSWWGGNTEAFF. The CDR3 nucleotides read TGTGCCAGCAGTTGGTGGGGGGGGAACACTGAAGCTTTCTTT.

The gene calls are TRBV6-5 and TRBJ1-2; 9 bases align to TRBD1. With 2 bases clipped from V and 6 bases from J, the junction kept 4 bases outside the gene matches. Germline-derived CDR1 and CDR2 are MNHEY and SVGAGI. The CDR3 runs 14 residues. For the CDR3, the DNA is TGTGCCAGCAGTTACCCGAGGACAGGGGATGGCTACACCTTC. This codes for CASSYPRTGDGYTF.

The CDR3 sequence is CASSPRTGVQPQHF. The CDR3 DNA sequence: TGTGCCAGCAGTCCACGGACAGGGGTTCAGCCCCAGCATTTT. This sequence joins TRBV28 and TRBJ1-5; 9 nucleotides match TRBD1. This CDR3 has 14 amino acids. The ends lost 5 bases at V and 6 bases at J; junction bases unmatched: 5. The germline gives CDR1 MDHEN, CDR2 SYDVKM.

J is TRBJ2-5 and V is TRBV10-3; TRBD1 matches at 8 bases. Looked up from germline, CDR1 is ENHRY and CDR2 is SYGVKD. The junction had 8 bases not matched to a gene; V was cut back by 7 bases and J by 7 bases. CDR3 length: 13 amino acids. CDR3 sequence: CAITSGQGGTQYF. CDR3 in DNA: TGTGCCATCACTTCCGGACAGGGTGGGACCCAGTACTTC.

V gene TRBV5-4 combines with J gene TRBJ1-6; D not resolved. V was trimmed by 3 bases and J by 4 bases, leaving 11 bases between them. Germline lookup yields CDR1 SGHNT and CDR2 YYREEE (reference sequence). The CDR3 runs 15 residues. CDR3: CASSSSAFYNSPLHF. The DNA of the CDR3 is TGTGCCAGCAGCTCCTCGGCATTTTATAATTCACCCCTCCACTTT.

The V call is TRBV11-2, the J call TRBJ1-1, with a weak D call TRBD1 (5 bases). V lost 1 base to trimming and J lost 4 bases, with 19 bases between them. Germline assignment: CDR1 SGHAT and CDR2 FQNNGV. CDR3 size: 17 residues. The CDR3 region is CASSLGPRGLRGTEAFF. The CDR3 DNA reads TGTGCCAGCAGCTTAGGGCCCCGGGGCCTAAGGGGCACTGAAGCTTTCTTT. The variable domain in full, completed from reference TRBV11-2 and TRBJ1-1, reads EAGVAQSPRYKIIEKRQSVAFWCNPISGHATLYWYQQILGQGPKLLIQFQNNGVVDDSQLPKDRFSAERLKGVDSTLKIQPAKLEDSAVYLCASSLGPRGLRGTEAFFGQGTRLTVV.

The chain joins TRBV5-1 to TRBJ2-1; D could derive from TRBD1 or TRBD2 (5 bases each). Trimming shortened V by 3 bases and J by 8 bases, and 18 bases separated the two germline ends. In germline, CDR1 is SGHRS, CDR2 YFSETQ. The CDR3 length is 15 residues. CDR3 nucleotides: TGCGCCAGCAGCTGGGCGGGTAGCGTGGGGGATGAGCAGTTCTTC. Translation gives CASSWAGSVGDEQFF.

The chain uses TRBV11-2 and TRBJ2-1, with 7 bases identical to TRBD2. The J segment lost 0 bases and the V segment lost 1 base, leaving 9 bases of the junction unmatched. Germline V CDR1 and CDR2: SGHAT, FQNNGV. The CDR3 totals 18 residues. CDR3 residues: CASSLGAGGSSSYNEQFF. The CDR3 DNA reads TGTGCCAGCAGCTTAGGGGCCGGGGGGTCCAGCTCCTACAATGAGCAGTTCTTC. Filled out from reference TRBV11-2 and TRBJ2-1, the complete variable domain reads EAGVAQSPRYKIIEKRQSVAFWCNPISGHATLYWYQQILGQGPKLLIQFQNNGVVDDSQLPKDRFSAERLKGVDSTLKIQPAKLEDSAVYLCASSLGAGGSSSYNEQFFGPGTRLTVL.

The CDR3 reads CAWAHSQIRFSEQYF. CDR3 nucleotides: TGTGCCTGGGCCCACTCGCAGATACGGTTTAGCGAGCAGTACTTC. This chain connects TRBV30 to TRBJ2-7; no firm D call. V gave up 5 bases and J gave up 6 bases, with 23 bases separating them. Germline V CDR1 and CDR2: GTSNPN, SVGIG (reference sequence). This CDR3 is built from 15 residues.

The V gene is TRBV5-4, the J gene TRBJ2-1; D may match TRBD1 or TRBD2 (5 bases each). V lost 0 bases and J lost 9, with 13 bases in between. CDR3 length: 14 amino acids. Germline V CDR1 and CDR2: SGHNT, YYREEE (reference sequence). The CDR3 nucleotides read TGTGCCAGCAGCTTGGCCGAGGGGATGGCTGAGCAGTTCTTC. The encoded protein is CASSLAEGMAEQFF.

The chain couples TRBV10-3 to TRBJ2-3; D is uncertain. This CDR3 is built from 13 residues. V was trimmed by 7 bases and J by 0 bases, leaving 8 bases between them. CDR1 ENHRY and CDR2 SYGVKD come from the germline V gene. The CDR3, as DNA: TGTGCCATCAAAGTCCAAAGCACAGATACGCAGTATTTT. Amino acids: CAIKVQSTDTQYF.

The chain recombines TRBV5-4 with TRBJ2-3, with a weak D call TRBD2 (5 bases). This CDR3 is built from 15 residues. CDR1 is SGHNT and CDR2 is YYREEE in the germline V gene (reference sequence). V was clipped by 7 bases and J by 1 base, with 16 bases between them. The CDR3 DNA reads TGTGCCAGCGCCCCCGGAGGTGCTGGCACAGATACGCAGTATTTT. Its translation is CASAPGGAGTDTQYF.

The chain couples TRBV5-4 to TRBJ2-1, with D perhaps assigned TRBD1 or TRBD2 (5 bases each). The CDR3 spans 15 residues. The V and J ends lost 2 bases and 2 bases respectively, with 11 bases between them. Germline loops: CDR1 SGHNT, CDR2 YYREEE (reference sequence). The CDR3, as DNA: TGTGCCAGCAGCTTAGGAGGCAGGGCCTACAATGAGCAGTTCTTC. Residues: CASSLGGRAYNEQFF.

The count of this clone is one. The chain recombines TRBV14 with TRBJ2-2, with a possible D match to TRBD2 (5 bases). Germline CDR1 SGHDN, CDR2 FVKESK. Trimming shortened V by 5 bases and J by 7 bases, and 20 bases separated the two germline ends. This CDR3 has 16 residues. CDR3 amino acids: CASSGFTPEVGGELFF. For the CDR3, the DNA is TGTGCCAGCAGCGGGTTTACACCGGAGGTTGGCGGGGAGCTGTTTTTT.

This clone was seen a single time. The chain is built from TRBV27 and TRBJ2-7; D might be TRBD2 (5 bases). Germline V gene lookup returns CDR1 MNHEY and CDR2 SMNVEV (reference sequence). V dropped 0 bases and J dropped 7 bases, with 10 bases sitting between them. The CDR3 contains 13 residues. The CDR3 sequence is CASSLSRGDEQYF. CDR3 sequence (DNA): TGTGCCAGCAGTTTATCCCGGGGAGATGAGCAGTACTTC.

This sequence joins TRBV7-3 and TRBJ2-1; tentatively, D is TRBD1 or TRBD2 (5 bases each). Germline CDR1 and CDR2: SGHTA and FQGTGA. With 2 bases removed from V and 0 bases from J, the gap between germline ends came to 8 bases. This CDR3 spans 15 amino acids. CDR3 bases: TGTGCCAGCAGCTTAGGGGACCCCTCCTACAATGAGCAGTTCTTC. Translation: CASSLGDPSYNEQFF.

This clone came up once. V is TRBV7-2 and J is TRBJ2-5; the match to TRBD2 covers 11 bases. The trim removed 4 bases at V and 1 base at J, leaving 2 bases unmatched. This CDR3 is 15 amino acids long. In germline, CDR1 is SGHTA, CDR2 FQGNSA. CDR3 coding DNA: TGTGCCAGCAGCTCCGGGACTAGCGGCCAAGAGACCCAGTACTTC. It translates to CASSSGTSGQETQYF.

This clone was found a few times. V usage is TRBV2 and J usage is TRBJ1-1; D is unresolved. Per the germline V gene, CDR1 is SNHLY and CDR2 is FYNNEI. V was trimmed by 2 bases and J by 2 bases, leaving 12 bases between them. This CDR3 contains 15 residues. The CDR3 DNA sequence: TGTGCCAGCAGTGAACGGGGTGCGCTAAACACTGAAGCTTTCTTT. It is translated as CASSERGALNTEAFF.

The rearrangement joins TRBV28 to TRBJ2-2, with a weak D call TRBD1 (6 bases). Germline V lookup: CDR1 MDHEN, CDR2 SYDVKM. V was pared by 5 bases and J by 1 base, with 14 bases between. This CDR3 is 16 amino acids long. This CDR3 is CASSPRQAVNTGELFF. The CDR3 coding sequence is TGTGCCAGCAGTCCACGACAGGCGGTGAACACCGGGGAGCTGTTTTTT.

The rearrangement uses TRBV15 and TRBJ1-1; 8 positions agree with TRBD1. The V gene's germline CDR1 is LNHNV and CDR2 YYDKDF (reference sequence). After removal of 1 base from V and 2 bases from J, the junction contained 12 bases not matched to a gene. This CDR3 comprises 18 residues. CDR3 protein: CATSRGKGLGQDNTEAFF. In DNA, the CDR3 is TGTGCCACCAGCAGAGGAAAGGGATTGGGACAGGACAACACTGAAGCTTTCTTT.

The chain links TRBV6-5 to TRBJ2-5, with a possible D match to TRBD2 (5 bases). With 5 bases removed from V and 4 bases from J, the gap between germline ends came to 17 bases. The CDR3 consists of 15 residues. Per germline, CDR1 MNHEY and CDR2 SVGAGI. The CDR3 is CASSHTPGIPETQYF. The CDR3 nucleotides are TGTGCCAGCAGTCACACTCCCGGGATCCCAGAGACCCAGTACTTC.

The chain links TRBV28 to TRBJ1-1; no firm D call. V lost 6 bases, J lost 1 base, and 18 bases lay in between. The CDR3 has 16 residues. Germline CDR1 and CDR2: MDHEN and SYDVKM. CDR3 in amino acids: CASSLYPSRSNTEAFF. The CDR3, as DNA: TGTGCCAGCAGCCTCTATCCCAGTCGATCGAACACTGAAGCTTTCTTT.

With respect to this clone: The junction does not match germline at one end; this may be a read error. This chain links TRBV27 with TRBJ1-2, with D uncertain. Germline values: CDR1 MNHEY, CDR2 SMNVEV (reference sequence). The CDR3 loop spans 12 amino acids. The CDR3, as DNA: TGCCCCAGGCGGGATGTGGGCTATGGCTACACCTTC. Translation gives CPRRDVGYGYTF.

By frequency in the sample, this clone is medium-sized. V and J are TRBV30 and TRBJ1-1; TRBD1 might be the D (6 bases). V lost 8 bases and J 3 bases, leaving 16 bases between the germline ends. The germline V gene encodes CDR1 GTSNPN and CDR2 SVGIG (reference sequence). The CDR3 runs to 13 residues. In DNA, the CDR3 is TGTGCCGAAACAGGGAATTCGGACACTGAAGCTTTCTTT. Its protein product is CAETGNSDTEAFF.

The chain joins TRBV7-6 to TRBJ1-1, with D possibly matching TRBD1 (6 bases). The V and J ends lost 2 bases and 1 base respectively, with 8 bases between them. CDR3 length equals 14 residues. Germline loops: CDR1 SGHVS, CDR2 FNYEAQ. CDR3 DNA sequence: TGTGCCAGCAGCTTAACAGGGACGAACACTGAAGCTTTCTTT. This codes for CASSLTGTNTEAFF.

This chain connects TRBV5-1 to TRBJ2-3; no definite D call. CDR1 and CDR2 (germline): SGHRS, YFSETQ. V dropped 4 bases and J dropped 6 bases, with 6 bases sitting between them. The CDR3 is made up of 11 amino acids. CDR3: CASSPGDTQYF. The CDR3 bases are TGCGCCAGCAGCCCCGGGGATACGCAGTATTTT.

The chain couples TRBV14 to TRBJ2-7; 8 bases map to TRBD2. After removal of 3 bases from V and 0 bases from J, the junction contained 4 bases not matched to a gene. Germline V gives CDR1 SGHDN, CDR2 FVKESK. The CDR3 totals 15 residues. The CDR3, as DNA: TGTGCCAGCAGCCACCTTAGCGGGAACTCCTACGAGCAGTACTTC. This encodes CASSHLSGNSYEQYF.